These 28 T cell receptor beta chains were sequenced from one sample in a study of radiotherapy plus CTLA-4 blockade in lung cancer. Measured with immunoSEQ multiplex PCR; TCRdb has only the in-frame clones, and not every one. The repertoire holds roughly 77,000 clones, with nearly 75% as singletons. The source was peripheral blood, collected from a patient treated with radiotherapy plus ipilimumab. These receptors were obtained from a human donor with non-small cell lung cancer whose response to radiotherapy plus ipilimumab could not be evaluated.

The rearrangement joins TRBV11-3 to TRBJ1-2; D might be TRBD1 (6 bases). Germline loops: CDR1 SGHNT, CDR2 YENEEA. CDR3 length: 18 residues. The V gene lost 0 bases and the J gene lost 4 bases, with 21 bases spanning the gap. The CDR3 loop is CASSLERDTGGSAYGYTF. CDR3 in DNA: TGTGCCAGCAGCTTAGAAAGGGACACGGGAGGAAGTGCCTATGGCTACACCTTC.

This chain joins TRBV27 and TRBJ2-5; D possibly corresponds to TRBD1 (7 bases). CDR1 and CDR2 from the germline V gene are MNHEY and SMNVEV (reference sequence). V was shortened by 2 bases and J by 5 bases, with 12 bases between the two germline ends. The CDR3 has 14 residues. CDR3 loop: CASSLGGGGETQYF. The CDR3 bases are TGTGCCAGCAGTTTAGGAGGGGGCGGTGAGACCCAGTACTTC.

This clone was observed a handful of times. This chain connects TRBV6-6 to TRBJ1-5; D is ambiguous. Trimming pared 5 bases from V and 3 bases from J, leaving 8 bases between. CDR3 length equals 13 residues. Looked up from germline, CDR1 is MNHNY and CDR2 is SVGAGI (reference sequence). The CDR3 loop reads CASSRVFNQPQHF. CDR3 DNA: TGTGCCAGCAGTCGGGTCTTCAATCAGCCCCAGCATTTT.

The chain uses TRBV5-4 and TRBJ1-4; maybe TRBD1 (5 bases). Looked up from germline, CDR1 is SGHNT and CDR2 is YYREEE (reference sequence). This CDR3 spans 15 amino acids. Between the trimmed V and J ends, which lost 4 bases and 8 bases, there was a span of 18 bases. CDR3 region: CASSDRQSVWEKLFF. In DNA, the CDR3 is TGTGCCAGCAGCGATCGACAGTCCGTATGGGAAAAACTGTTTTTT.

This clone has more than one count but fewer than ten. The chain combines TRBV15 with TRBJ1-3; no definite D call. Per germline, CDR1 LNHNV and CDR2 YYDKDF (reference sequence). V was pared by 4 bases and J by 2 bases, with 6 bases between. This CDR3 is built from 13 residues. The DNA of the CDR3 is TGTGCCACCAGCACCACAACTGGAAACACCATATATTTT. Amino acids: CATSTTTGNTIYF.

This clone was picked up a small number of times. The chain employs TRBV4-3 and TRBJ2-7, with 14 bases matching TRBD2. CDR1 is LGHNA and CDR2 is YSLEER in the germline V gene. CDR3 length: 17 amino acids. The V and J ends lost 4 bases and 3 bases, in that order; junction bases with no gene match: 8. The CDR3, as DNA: TGCGCCAGCAGCCTTTCCCCCGGACTAGCGGGGGGCTACGAGCAGTACTTC. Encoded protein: CASSLSPGLAGGYEQYF.

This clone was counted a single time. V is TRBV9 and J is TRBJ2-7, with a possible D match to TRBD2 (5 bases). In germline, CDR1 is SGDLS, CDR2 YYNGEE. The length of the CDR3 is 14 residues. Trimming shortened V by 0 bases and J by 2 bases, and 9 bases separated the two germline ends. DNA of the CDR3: TGTGCCAGCAGCGTAGCAGCGGCCCCCTACGAGCAGTACTTC. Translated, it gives CASSVAAAPYEQYF.

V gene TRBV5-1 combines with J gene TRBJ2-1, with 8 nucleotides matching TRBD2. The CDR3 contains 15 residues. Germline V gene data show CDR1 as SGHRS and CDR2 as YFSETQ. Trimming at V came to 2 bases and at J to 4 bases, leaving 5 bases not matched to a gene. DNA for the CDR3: TGCGCCAGCAGCTTATCGGGACTAGGGTACAATGAGCAGTTCTTC. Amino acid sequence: CASSLSGLGYNEQFF.

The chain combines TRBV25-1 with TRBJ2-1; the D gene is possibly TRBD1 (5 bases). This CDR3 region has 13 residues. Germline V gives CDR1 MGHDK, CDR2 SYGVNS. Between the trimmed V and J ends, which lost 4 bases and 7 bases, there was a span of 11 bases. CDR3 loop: CASSGGQGNEQFF. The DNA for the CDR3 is TGTGCCAGCAGTGGGGGCCAGGGTAATGAGCAGTTCTTC. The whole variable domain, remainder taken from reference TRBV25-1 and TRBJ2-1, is EADIYQTPRYLVIGTGKKITLECSQTMGHDKMYWYQQDPGMELHLIHYSYGVNSTEKGDLSSESTVSRIRTEHFPLTLESARPSHTSQYLCASSGGQGNEQFFGPGTRLTVL.

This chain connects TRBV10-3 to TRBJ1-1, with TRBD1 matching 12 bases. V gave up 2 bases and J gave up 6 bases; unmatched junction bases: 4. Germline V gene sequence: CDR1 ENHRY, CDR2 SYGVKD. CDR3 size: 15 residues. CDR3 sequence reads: CAISEPGQGAPEAFF. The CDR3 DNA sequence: TGTGCCATCAGTGAGCCGGGACAGGGGGCTCCTGAAGCTTTCTTT.

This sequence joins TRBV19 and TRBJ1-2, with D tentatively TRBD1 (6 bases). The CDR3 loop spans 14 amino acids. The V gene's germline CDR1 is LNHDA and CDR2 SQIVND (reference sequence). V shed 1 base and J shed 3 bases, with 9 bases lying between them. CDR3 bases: TGTGCCAGTAGTATAGTTCCAGGGGACTATGGCTACACCTTC. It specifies CASSIVPGDYGYTF.

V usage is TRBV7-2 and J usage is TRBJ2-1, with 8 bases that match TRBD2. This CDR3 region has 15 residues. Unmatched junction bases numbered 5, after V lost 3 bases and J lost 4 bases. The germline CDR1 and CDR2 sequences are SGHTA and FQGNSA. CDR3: CASSFQRGQYNEQFF. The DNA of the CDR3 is TGTGCCAGCAGCTTTCAGCGGGGGCAGTACAATGAGCAGTTCTTC.

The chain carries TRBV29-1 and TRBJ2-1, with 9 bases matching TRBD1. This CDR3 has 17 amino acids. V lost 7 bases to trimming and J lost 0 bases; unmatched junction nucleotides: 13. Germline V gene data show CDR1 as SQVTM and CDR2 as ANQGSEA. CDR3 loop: CSGVQGAWDSSYNEQFF. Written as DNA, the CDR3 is TGCAGCGGAGTACAGGGGGCCTGGGATTCCTCCTACAATGAGCAGTTCTTC.

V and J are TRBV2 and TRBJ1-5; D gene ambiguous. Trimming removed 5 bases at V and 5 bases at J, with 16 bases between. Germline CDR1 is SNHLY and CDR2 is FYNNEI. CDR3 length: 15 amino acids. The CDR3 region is CASSPDWSFDQPQHF. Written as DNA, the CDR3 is TGTGCCAGCAGTCCGGACTGGTCCTTCGATCAGCCCCAGCATTTT. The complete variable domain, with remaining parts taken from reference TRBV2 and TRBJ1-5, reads EPEVTQTPSHQVTQMGQEVILRCVPISNHLYFYWYRQILGQKVEFLVSFYNNEISEKSEIFDDQFSVERPDGSNFTLKIRSTKLEDSAMYFCASSPDWSFDQPQHFGDGTRLSIL.

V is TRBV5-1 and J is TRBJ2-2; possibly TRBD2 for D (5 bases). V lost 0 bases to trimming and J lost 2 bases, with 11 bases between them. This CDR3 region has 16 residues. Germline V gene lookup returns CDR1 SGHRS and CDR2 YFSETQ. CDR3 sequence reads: CASSLEGGGNTGELFF. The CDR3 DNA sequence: TGCGCCAGCAGCTTGGAAGGAGGTGGAAACACCGGGGAGCTGTTTTTT.

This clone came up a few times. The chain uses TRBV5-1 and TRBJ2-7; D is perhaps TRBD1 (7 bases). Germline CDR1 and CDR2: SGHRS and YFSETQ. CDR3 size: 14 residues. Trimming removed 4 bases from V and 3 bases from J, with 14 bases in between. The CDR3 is CASSRGDSLYEQYF. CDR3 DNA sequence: TGCGCCAGCAGCAGGGGGGACAGCCTCTACGAGCAGTACTTC.

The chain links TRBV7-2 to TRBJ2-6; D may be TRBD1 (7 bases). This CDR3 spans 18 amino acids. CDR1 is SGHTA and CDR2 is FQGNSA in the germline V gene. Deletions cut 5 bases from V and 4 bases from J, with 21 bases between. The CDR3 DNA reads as TGTGCCAGCAGCCAAGGGGGCGGGGTCTTGGGGGGGGCCAACGTCCTGACTTTC. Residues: CASSQGGGVLGGANVLTF.

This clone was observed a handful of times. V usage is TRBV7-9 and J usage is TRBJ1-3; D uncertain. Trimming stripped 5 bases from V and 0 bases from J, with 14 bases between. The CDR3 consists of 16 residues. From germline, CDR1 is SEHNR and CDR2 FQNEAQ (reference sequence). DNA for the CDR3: TGTGCCAGCAGCCCCCAGGACTCCAGCTCTGGAAACACCATATATTTT. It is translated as CASSPQDSSSGNTIYF. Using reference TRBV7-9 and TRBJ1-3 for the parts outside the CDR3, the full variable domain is DTGVSQNPRHKITKRGQNVTFRCDPISEHNRLYWYRQTLGQGPEFLTYFQNEAQLEKSRLLSDRFSAERPKGSFSTLEIQRTEQGDSAMYLCASSPQDSSSGNTIYFGEGSWLTVV.

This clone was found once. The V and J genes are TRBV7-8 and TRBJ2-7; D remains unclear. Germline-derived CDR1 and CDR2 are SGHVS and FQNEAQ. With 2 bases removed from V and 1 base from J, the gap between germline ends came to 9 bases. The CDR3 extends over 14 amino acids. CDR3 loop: CASSLRVNSYEQYF. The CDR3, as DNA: TGTGCCAGCAGCTTAAGAGTGAATTCCTACGAGCAGTACTTC.

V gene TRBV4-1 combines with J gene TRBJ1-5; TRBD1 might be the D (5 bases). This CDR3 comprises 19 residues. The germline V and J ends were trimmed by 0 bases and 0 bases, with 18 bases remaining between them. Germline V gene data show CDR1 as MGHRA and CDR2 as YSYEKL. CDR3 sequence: CASSQEHLGGALSNQPQHF. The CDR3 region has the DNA TGCGCCAGCAGCCAAGAACATTTGGGAGGGGCGCTTAGCAATCAGCCCCAGCATTTT.

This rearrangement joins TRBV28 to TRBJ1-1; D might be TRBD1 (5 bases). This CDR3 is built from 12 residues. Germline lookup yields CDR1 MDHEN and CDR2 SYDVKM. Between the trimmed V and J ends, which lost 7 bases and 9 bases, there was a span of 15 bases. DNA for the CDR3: TGTGCCAGCACCAGGGTGGGCAGTAAAGCTTTCTTT. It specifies CASTRVGSKAFF.

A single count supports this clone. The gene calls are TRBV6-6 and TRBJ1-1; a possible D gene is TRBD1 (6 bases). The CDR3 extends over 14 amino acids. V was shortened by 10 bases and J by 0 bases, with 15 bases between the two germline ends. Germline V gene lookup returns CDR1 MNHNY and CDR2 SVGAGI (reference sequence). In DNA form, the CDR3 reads TGTGCCACCAGCAGGGGAGGGTTGAACACTGAAGCTTTCTTT. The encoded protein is CATSRGGLNTEAFF.

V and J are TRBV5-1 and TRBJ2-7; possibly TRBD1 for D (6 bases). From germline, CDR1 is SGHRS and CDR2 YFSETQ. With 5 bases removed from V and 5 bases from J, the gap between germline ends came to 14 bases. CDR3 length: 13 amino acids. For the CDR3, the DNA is TGCGCCAGCAGACGGGCAGGGGCGAACGAGCAGTACTTC. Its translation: CASRRAGANEQYF.

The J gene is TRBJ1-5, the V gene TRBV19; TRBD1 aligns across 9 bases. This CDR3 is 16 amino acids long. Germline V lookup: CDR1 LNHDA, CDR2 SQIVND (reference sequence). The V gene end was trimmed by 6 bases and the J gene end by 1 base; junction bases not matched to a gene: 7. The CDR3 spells CASRPGQGESNQPQHF. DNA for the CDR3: TGTGCCAGTAGGCCGGGACAGGGAGAGAGCAATCAGCCCCAGCATTTT.

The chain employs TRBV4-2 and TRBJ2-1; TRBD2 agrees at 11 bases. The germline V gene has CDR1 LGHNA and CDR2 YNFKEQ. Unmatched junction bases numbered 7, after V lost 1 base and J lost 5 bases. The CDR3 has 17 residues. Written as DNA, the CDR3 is TGTGCCAGCAGCCAAGGCGGGCTAGCGGGGGGAAACAATGAGCAGTTCTTC. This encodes CASSQGGLAGGNNEQFF.

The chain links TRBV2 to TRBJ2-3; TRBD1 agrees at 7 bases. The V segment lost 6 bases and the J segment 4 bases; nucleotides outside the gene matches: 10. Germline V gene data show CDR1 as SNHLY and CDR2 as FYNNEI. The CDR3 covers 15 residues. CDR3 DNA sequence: TGTGCCAGCAGACCCGACAGGGACCCCCCAGATACGCAGTATTTT. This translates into CASRPDRDPPDTQYF.

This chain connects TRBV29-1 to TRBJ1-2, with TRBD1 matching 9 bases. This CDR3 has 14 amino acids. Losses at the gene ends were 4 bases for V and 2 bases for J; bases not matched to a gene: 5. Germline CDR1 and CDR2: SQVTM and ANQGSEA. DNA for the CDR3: TGCAGCGTTGTTACAGGGGGCTCAAACTATGGCTACACCTTC. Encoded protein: CSVVTGGSNYGYTF.

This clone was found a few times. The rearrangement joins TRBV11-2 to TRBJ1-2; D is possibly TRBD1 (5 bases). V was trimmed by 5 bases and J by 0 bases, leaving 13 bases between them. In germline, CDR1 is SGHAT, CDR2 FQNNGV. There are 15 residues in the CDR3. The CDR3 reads CASSAGRIANYGYTF. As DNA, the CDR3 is TGTGCCAGCAGCGCAGGGCGGATAGCTAACTATGGCTACACCTTC.